This T cell receptor (beta chain) was retrieved from a study of cytomegalovirus exposure and HLA in healthy donors. Study-level information: Approximately 180 million T cells yielded roughly 120 million unique TCR beta sequences, as an earlier analysis found. Early on, a data release was issued that held approximately 92 million unique TCRs from HLA-typed donors.

About this clone itself: Its target is unknown.

In the PCR, 60 Vbeta and 13 Jbeta primers were used. TCRdb's table, derived via immunoSEQ multiplex PCR, lists solely in-frame clones and lacks some. Among 130,000 to 150,000 clones listed, under 70% were seen once. Study observations and caveats: According to the study, some 160 TCR beta chains were cytomegalovirus-associated. The number of N-insertions in an Asian-associated ancestry cluster was reportedly below the approximately 700-donor mean in a later analysis.

Germline V gene data show CDR1 as SGHVS and CDR2 as FNYEAQ. The CDR3 totals 14 residues. V lost 5 bases to trimming and J lost 6 bases, with 14 bases between them. This TCR came from a woman in her twenties or thirties in good health and CMV-seropositive. The chain couples TRBV7-6 to TRBJ2-1; D not resolved. Source material: PBMCs. CDR3 in amino acids: CASSLGPLTNEQFF. CDR3 in DNA: TGTGCCAGCAGCCTGGGCCCCCTGACCAATGAGCAGTTCTTC.